Listed below are T cell receptor beta chains from one sample, sequenced in a study of blood T cell repertoires in COVID-19. Assay used: immunoSEQ multiplex PCR; TCRdb lists only in-frame clones, some missing. The data show about 120,000 clones, roughly 80% seen once. The sample consisted of peripheral blood. These receptors were taken from a man aged 45-60 years with acute or convalescent COVID-19. CDR3s include the opening cysteine and the closing phenylalanine or tryptophan. A D gene is named only where the DNA matches it firmly. Rows may omit the clone size; those that give it use once, few, many or a size class.

J gene | V gene | D gene | clone size | CDR3 protein | CDR3 DNA
TRBJ1-5 | TRBV4-1 | - | - | CASSQNAQGQPQHF | TGCGCCAGCAGCCAAAACGCCCAGGGTCAGCCCCAGCATTTT
TRBJ2-7 | TRBV5-6 | - | - | CASSFRYEQYF | TGTGCCAGCAGCTTCCGCTACGAGCAGTACTTC
TRBJ2-3 | TRBV18 | TRBD2 | - | CASSPRLAGKVTDTQYF | TGTGCCAGCTCACCCCGACTAGCGGGAAAAGTCACAGATACGCAGTATTTT
TRBJ2-1 | TRBV5-1 | TRBD2 | - | CASSRTQQRGVRDEQFF | TGCGCCAGCAGCCGGACTCAACAGCGGGGCGTAAGGGATGAGCAGTTCTTC
TRBJ1-1 | TRBV11-2 | TRBD1 | - | CASSSLTGSNTEAFF | TGTGCCAGCAGCTCCTTGACAGGGTCCAACACTGAAGCTTTCTTT
TRBJ2-7 | TRBV4-2 | TRBD2 | - | CASSQDVSLWASGAVYEQYF | TGTGCCAGCAGCCAAGATGTTTCCCTTTGGGCTAGCGGGGCTGTTTACGAGCAGTACTTC
TRBJ1-1 | TRBV9 | - | - | CASSAPLRGGTEAFF | TGTGCCAGCAGCGCCCCCTTGAGGGGAGGAACTGAAGCTTTCTTT
TRBJ1-5 | TRBV15 | - | - | CATSRDNPGLLQPQHF | TGTGCCACCAGCAGAGATAATCCAGGGTTATTGCAGCCCCAGCATTTT
TRBJ1-1 | TRBV9 | - | few | CASSVGGVSEAFF | TGTGCCAGCAGCGTAGGCGGGGTCTCTGAAGCTTTCTTT
TRBJ2-3 | TRBV19 | TRBD1 | few | CASSQGTGAPDTQYF | TGTGCCAGTAGTCAAGGGACAGGGGCCCCAGATACGCAGTATTTT
TRBJ2-1 | TRBV5-4 | - | few | CASSLGHNNEQFF | TGTGCCAGCAGCTTGGGGCACAACAATGAGCAGTTCTTC
TRBJ1-1 | TRBV5-1 | - | - | CASSLLNGARTEAFF | TGCGCCAGCAGCTTGTTAAATGGAGCTCGGACTGAAGCTTTCTTT
TRBJ2-2 | TRBV9 | TRBD1 | - | CASSLTGSATGELFF | TGTGCCAGCAGCCTGACAGGGTCGGCCACCGGGGAGCTGTTTTTT
TRBJ2-3 | TRBV10-3 | TRBD2 | - | CAISVREVPTDTQYF | TGTGCCATCAGCGTTCGGGAGGTCCCCACAGATACGCAGTATTTT
TRBJ1-6 | TRBV6-5 | - | - | CASGRQVENSPLHF | TGTGCCAGCGGGCGACAGGTCGAGAATTCACCCCTCCACTTT
TRBJ2-1 | TRBV5-6 | TRBD2 | few | CASSYTSGRANEQFF | TGTGCCAGCAGCTATACTAGCGGGAGAGCCAATGAGCAGTTCTTC
TRBJ1-3 | TRBV9 | - | few | CASSATGSGNTIYF | TGTGCCAGCAGCGCGACAGGATCTGGAAACACCATATATTTT
TRBJ1-1 | TRBV2 | TRBD1 | - | CASSELGQGSTEAFF | TGTGCCAGCAGTGAGCTCGGACAGGGAAGCACTGAAGCTTTCTTT
TRBJ1-3 | TRBV3-1/TRBV3-2 | - | - | CASSQYDRFASGNTIYF | TGTGCCAGCAGCCAATATGACAGGTTCGCCTCTGGAAACACCATATATTTT
TRBJ2-1 | TRBV5-1 | TRBD2 | once | CASSLRGVAGPPSSYNEQFF | TGCGCCAGCAGCCTACGTGGAGTAGCGGGGCCCCCGAGCTCCTACAATGAGCAGTTCTTC
TRBJ2-3 | TRBV10-3 | - | - | CAIGTGERYTDTQYF | TGTGCCATCGGAACGGGGGAAAGGTACACAGATACGCAGTATTTT
TRBJ2-1 | TRBV19 | TRBD2 | - | CASSIALSGRPDNEQFF | TGTGCCAGTAGTATAGCCCTTAGCGGGCGTCCGGATAATGAGCAGTTCTTC
TRBJ2-7 | TRBV27 | TRBD2 | - | CASSALGLAENF | TGTGCCAGCAGCGCCCTAGGACTAGCGGAGAACTTC
TRBJ1-2 | TRBV5-1 | TRBD1 | once | CASSQRDRGYGYTF | TGCGCCAGCAGCCAACGGGACAGGGGTTATGGCTACACCTTC
TRBJ1-2 | TRBV20-1 | TRBD1 | - | CSAEGTGGYTF | TGCAGTGCTGAAGGGACAGGTGGCTACACCTTC
TRBJ1-6 | TRBV28 | TRBD1 | - | CASSTRTGRSPLHF | TGTGCCAGCAGTACCCGGACAGGGCGTTCACCCCTCCACTTT
TRBJ1-5 | TRBV15 | - | - | CATSRDPGDNQPQHF | TGTGCCACCAGCAGAGATCCAGGGGACAATCAGCCCCAGCATTTT
TRBJ2-5 | TRBV5-1 | TRBD2 | - | CASSFGRGDQETQYF | TGCGCCAGCAGCTTTGGACGGGGGGACCAAGAGACCCAGTACTTC
TRBJ2-7 | TRBV27 | - | - | CASSLTSYYEQYF | TGTGCCAGCAGTTTAACTAGCTACTACGAGCAGTACTTC
TRBJ1-2 | TRBV5-4 | TRBD1 | - | CASSLLRDRNYGYTF | TGTGCCAGCAGCTTGCTAAGGGACAGAAACTATGGCTACACCTTC
TRBJ1-6 | TRBV2 | TRBD1 | few | CASTRRTGDNSPLHF | TGTGCCAGCACCCGGCGGACAGGGGATAATTCACCCCTCCACTTT
TRBJ2-7 | TRBV14 | TRBD1 | - | CASSQAPRKTGGTSYEQYF | TGTGCCAGCAGCCAAGCTCCTCGAAAGACAGGGGGCACCTCCTACGAGCAGTACTTC
TRBJ2-5 | TRBV3-1/TRBV3-2 | TRBD2 | - | CASSHGTSGSLGETQYF | TGTGCCAGCAGCCACGGGACTAGCGGGAGTCTGGGAGAGACCCAGTACTTC
TRBJ2-3 | TRBV21-1 | - | - | CASSKAGEEFRSADTQYF | TGTGCCAGCAGCAAAGCTGGAGAAGAATTTCGCAGCGCAGATACGCAGTATTTT
TRBJ2-1 | TRBV3-1/TRBV3-2 | TRBD1 | - | CASSSRDSSYNEQFF | TGTGCCAGCAGCTCCCGGGACAGTTCGTACAATGAGCAGTTCTTC
TRBJ1-1 | TRBV6-5 | - | few | CAIRQSRNTEAFF | TGTGCCATAAGACAGTCCAGGAACACTGAAGCTTTCTTT
TRBJ2-6 | TRBV10-1 | TRBD1 | - | CASSSGQGNVLTF | TGCGCCAGCAGTTCGGGACAGGGGAACGTCCTGACTTTC
TRBJ2-5 | TRBV11-2 | - | - | CASSLKGVQRQETQYF | TGTGCCAGCAGCTTAAAAGGGGTCCAAAGACAAGAGACCCAGTACTTC
TRBJ1-5 | TRBV7-3 | TRBD1 | few | CASSFSVPLGTGGMGNQPQHF | TGTGCCAGCAGCTTTTCTGTCCCCCTGGGAACAGGGGGCATGGGCAATCAGCCCCAGCATTTT
TRBJ1-5 | TRBV3-1/TRBV3-2 | - | - | CASSQGSGQNQPQHF | TGTGCCAGCAGCCAAGGATCTGGACAGAATCAGCCCCAGCATTTT
TRBJ1-1 | TRBV20-1 | - | many | CSARASTEAFF | TGCAGTGCTAGAGCGTCCACTGAAGCTTTCTTT
TRBJ1-4 | TRBV27 | - | - | CASSLGRGYEKLFF | TGTGCCAGCAGTTTGGGCAGGGGATACGAAAAACTGTTTTTT
TRBJ2-7 | TRBV21-1 | - | few | CASSKAESKYEQYF | TGTGCCAGCAGCAAAGCCGAGTCAAAGTACGAGCAGTACTTC
TRBJ1-3 | TRBV18 | TRBD1 | - | CASSPNRGSSGNTIYF | TGTGCCAGCTCCCCAAACAGGGGATCCTCTGGAAACACCATATATTTT
TRBJ1-5 | TRBV30 | - | - | CAWREGNQPQHF | TGTGCCTGGAGGGAGGGAAATCAGCCCCAGCATTTT
TRBJ2-5 | TRBV5-4 | TRBD2 | - | CASSTGTSEQETQYF | TGTGCCAGCAGCACAGGGACTAGCGAGCAAGAGACCCAGTACTTC
TRBJ2-5 | TRBV6-2/TRBV6-3 | - | - | CASSYEVKTQYF | TGTGCCAGCAGTTATGAGGTGAAGACCCAGTACTTC
TRBJ2-7 | TRBV7-9 | - | once | CASSPDTGYEQYF | TGTGCCAGCAGCCCGGACACAGGCTACGAGCAGTACTTC
TRBJ2-7 | TRBV5-1 | - | - | CASSLSPDSSRTYEQYF | TGCGCCAGCAGCTTGTCCCCCGACAGTTCACGCACCTACGAGCAGTACTTC
TRBJ2-5 | TRBV9 | TRBD2 | - | CASSVGRLAVRGQETQYF | TGTGCCAGCAGCGTAGGGAGACTAGCGGTTAGAGGCCAAGAGACCCAGTACTTC
TRBJ2-5 | TRBV25-1 | TRBD2 | - | CASSEYGGLAGQETQYF | TGTGCCAGCAGTGAATATGGAGGACTAGCGGGGCAAGAGACCCAGTACTTC
TRBJ2-5 | TRBV29-1 | TRBD1 | few | CSVEDRTNQETQYF | TGCAGCGTTGAGGACAGGACCAACCAAGAGACCCAGTACTTC
TRBJ1-1 | TRBV3-1/TRBV3-2 | - | - | CASSPNFHGFVASEAFF | TGTGCCAGCAGCCCGAACTTTCACGGGTTTGTAGCGTCTGAAGCTTTCTTT
TRBJ1-2 | TRBV24-1 | - | - | CATSEQTANYGYTF | TGTGCCACCAGTGAACAGACAGCTAACTATGGCTACACCTTC
TRBJ2-5 | TRBV28 | - | - | CASSFRLWETQYF | TGTGCCAGCAGTTTCAGGCTGTGGGAGACCCAGTACTTC